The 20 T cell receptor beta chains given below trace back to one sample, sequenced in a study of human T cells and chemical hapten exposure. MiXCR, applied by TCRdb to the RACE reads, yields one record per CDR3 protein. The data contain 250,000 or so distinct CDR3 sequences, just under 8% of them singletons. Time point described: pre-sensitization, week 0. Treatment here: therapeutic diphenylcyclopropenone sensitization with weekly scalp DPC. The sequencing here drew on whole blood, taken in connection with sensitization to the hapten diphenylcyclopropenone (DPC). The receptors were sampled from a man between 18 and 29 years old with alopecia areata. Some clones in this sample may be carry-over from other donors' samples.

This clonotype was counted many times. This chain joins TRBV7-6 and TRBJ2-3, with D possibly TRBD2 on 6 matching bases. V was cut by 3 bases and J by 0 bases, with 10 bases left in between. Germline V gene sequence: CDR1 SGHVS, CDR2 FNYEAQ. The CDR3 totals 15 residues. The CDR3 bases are TGTGCCAGCAGCTTGGGCGGGACTAGCACAGATACGCAGTATTTT. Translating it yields CASSLGGTSTDTQYF.

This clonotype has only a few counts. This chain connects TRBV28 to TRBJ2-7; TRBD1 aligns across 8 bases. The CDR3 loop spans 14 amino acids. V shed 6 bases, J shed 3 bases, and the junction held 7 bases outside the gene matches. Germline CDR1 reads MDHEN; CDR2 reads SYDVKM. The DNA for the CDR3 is TGTGCCAGCAGCCCGACAGGGGTAAACTACGAGCAGTACTTC. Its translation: CASSPTGVNYEQYF.

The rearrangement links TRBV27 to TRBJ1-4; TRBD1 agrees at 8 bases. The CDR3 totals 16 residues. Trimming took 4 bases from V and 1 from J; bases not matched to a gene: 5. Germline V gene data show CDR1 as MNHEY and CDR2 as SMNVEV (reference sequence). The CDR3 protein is CASSSADRGTNEKLFF. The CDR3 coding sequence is TGTGCCAGCAGTTCCGCTGACAGGGGAACTAATGAAAAACTGTTTTTT.

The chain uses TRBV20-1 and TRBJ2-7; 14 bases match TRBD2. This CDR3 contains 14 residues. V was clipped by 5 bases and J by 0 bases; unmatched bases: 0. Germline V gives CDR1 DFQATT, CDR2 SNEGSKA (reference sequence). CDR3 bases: TGCAGTGCTGGGACTAGCGGGGGCTCCTACGAGCAGTACTTC. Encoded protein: CSAGTSGGSYEQYF.

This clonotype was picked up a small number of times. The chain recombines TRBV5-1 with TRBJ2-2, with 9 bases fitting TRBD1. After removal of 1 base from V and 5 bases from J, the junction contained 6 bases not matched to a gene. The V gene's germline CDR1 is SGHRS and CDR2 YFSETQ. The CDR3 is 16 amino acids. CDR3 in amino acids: CASSLSGQGRTGELFF. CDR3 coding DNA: TGCGCCAGCAGCTTGTCGGGACAGGGACGGACCGGGGAGCTGTTTTTT.

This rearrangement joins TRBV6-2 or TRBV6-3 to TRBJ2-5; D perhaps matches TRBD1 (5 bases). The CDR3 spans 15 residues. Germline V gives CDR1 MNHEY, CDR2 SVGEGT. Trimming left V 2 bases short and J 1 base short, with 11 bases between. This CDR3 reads CASSYPRATQETQYF. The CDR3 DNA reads TGTGCCAGCAGTTACCCCAGGGCCACCCAAGAGACCCAGTACTTC.

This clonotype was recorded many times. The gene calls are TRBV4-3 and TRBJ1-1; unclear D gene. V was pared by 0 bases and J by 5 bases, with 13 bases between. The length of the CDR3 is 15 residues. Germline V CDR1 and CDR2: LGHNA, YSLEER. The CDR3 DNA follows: TGCGCCAGCAGCCAAGAAGTGGCCGGGCCTACTGAAGCTTTCTTT. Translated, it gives CASSQEVAGPTEAFF.

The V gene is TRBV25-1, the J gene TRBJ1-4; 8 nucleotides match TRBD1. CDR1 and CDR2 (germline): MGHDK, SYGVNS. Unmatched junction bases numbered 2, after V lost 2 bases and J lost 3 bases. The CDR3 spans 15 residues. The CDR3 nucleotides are TGTGCCAGCAGTGAACAGGGGGCTTCTAATGAAAAACTGTTTTTT. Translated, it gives CASSEQGASNEKLFF.

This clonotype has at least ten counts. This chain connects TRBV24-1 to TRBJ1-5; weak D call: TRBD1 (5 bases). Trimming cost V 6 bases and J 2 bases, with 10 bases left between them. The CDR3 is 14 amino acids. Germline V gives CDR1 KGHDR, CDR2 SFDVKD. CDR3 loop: CATSWGDGNQPQHF. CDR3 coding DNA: TGTGCCACCAGTTGGGGGGACGGCAATCAGCCCCAGCATTTT.

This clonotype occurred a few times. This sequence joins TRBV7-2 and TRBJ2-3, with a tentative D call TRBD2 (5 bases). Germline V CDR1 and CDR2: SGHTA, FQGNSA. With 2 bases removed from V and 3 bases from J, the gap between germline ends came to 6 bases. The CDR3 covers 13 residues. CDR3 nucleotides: TGTGCCAGCAGCTTAAGGAGGACAGATACGCAGTATTTT. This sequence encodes CASSLRRTDTQYF.

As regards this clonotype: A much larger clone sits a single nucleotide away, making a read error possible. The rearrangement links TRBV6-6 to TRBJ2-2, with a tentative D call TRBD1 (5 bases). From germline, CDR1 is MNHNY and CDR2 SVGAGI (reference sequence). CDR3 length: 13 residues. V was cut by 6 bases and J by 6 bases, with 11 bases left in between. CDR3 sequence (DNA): TGTGCCAGCAGCCCCAGGGTCGCCGGGGAGCTGTTTTTT. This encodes CASSPRVAGELFF.

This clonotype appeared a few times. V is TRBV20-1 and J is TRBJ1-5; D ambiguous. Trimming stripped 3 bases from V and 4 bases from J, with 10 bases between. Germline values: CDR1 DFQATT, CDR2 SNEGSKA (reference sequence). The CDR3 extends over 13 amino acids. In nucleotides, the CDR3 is TGCAGTGCTAGGGGCGGTAGGAATCAGCCCCAGCATTTT. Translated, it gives CSARGGRNQPQHF.

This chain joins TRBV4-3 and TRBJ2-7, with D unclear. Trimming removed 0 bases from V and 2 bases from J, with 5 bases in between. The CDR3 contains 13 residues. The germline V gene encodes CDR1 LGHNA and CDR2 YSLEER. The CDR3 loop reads CASSQDSPYEQYF. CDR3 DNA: TGCGCCAGCAGCCAAGATTCCCCCTACGAGCAGTACTTC.

The CDR3 region is CASSEIPLPEVYNEQFF. The CDR3, as DNA: TGTGCCAGCAGTGAGATCCCCTTACCCGAGGTCTACAATGAGCAGTTCTTC. This chain joins TRBV2 and TRBJ2-1; D is uncertain. Germline V gives CDR1 SNHLY, CDR2 FYNNEI. Trimming stripped 3 bases from V and 3 bases from J, with 18 bases between. The CDR3 is made up of 17 amino acids. The variable domain in full, completed from reference TRBV2 and TRBJ2-1, reads EPEVTQTPSHQVTQMGQEVILRCVPISNHLYFYWYRQILGQKVEFLVSFYNNEISEKSEIFDDQFSVERPDGSNFTLKIRSTKLEDSAMYFCASSEIPLPEVYNEQFFGPGTRLTVL.

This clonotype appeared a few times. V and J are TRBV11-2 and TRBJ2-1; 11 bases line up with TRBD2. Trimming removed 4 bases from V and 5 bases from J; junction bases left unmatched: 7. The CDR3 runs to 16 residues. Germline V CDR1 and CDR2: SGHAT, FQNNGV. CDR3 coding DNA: TGTGCCAGCAGCTCACCAACTAGCGGGGGTGACAATGAGCAGTTCTTC. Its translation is CASSSPTSGGDNEQFF. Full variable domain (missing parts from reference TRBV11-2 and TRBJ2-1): EAGVAQSPRYKIIEKRQSVAFWCNPISGHATLYWYQQILGQGPKLLIQFQNNGVVDDSQLPKDRFSAERLKGVDSTLKIQPAKLEDSAVYLCASSSPTSGGDNEQFFGPGTRLTVL.

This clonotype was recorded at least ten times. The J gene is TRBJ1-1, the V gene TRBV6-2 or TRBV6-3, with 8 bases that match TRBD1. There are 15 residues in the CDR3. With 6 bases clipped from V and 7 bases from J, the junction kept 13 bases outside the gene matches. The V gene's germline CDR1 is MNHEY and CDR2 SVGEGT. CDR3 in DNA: TGTGCCAGCAGCCGATCCTCAGGGGGCTCTAATGAAGCTTTCTTT. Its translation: CASSRSSGGSNEAFF.

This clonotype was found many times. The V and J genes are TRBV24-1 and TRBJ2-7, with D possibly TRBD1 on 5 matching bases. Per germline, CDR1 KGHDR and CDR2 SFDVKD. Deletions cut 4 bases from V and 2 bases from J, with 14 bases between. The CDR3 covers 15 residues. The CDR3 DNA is TGTGCCACCAGTGACCCTACAGGTGGGGCCTACGAGCAGTACTTC. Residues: CATSDPTGGAYEQYF.

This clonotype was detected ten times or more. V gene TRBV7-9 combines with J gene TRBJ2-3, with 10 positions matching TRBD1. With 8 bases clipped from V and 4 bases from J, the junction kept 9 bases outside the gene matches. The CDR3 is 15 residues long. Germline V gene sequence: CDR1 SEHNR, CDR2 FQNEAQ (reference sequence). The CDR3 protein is CASRSGTGVADTQYF. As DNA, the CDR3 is TGTGCCAGCCGCTCCGGGACAGGGGTAGCAGATACGCAGTATTTT.

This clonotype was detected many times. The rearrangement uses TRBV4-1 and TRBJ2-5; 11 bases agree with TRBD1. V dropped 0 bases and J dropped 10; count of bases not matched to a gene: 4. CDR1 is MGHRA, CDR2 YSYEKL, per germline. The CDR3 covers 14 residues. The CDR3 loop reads CASSQERTGGDQYF. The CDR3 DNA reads TGCGCCAGCAGCCAAGAGAGGACAGGGGGCGACCAGTACTTC.

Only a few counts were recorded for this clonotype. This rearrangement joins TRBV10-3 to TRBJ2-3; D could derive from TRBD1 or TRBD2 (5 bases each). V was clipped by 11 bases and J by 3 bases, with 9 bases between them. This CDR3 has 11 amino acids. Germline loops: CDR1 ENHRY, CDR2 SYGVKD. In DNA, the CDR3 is TGTGCCGTCGGGACGACAGATACGCAGTATTTT. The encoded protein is CAVGTTDTQYF.